This note documents a single TCR beta chain sequence. The sample is drawn from a study of cytomegalovirus exposure and HLA in healthy donors. Trimming took off 11 bases at V and 2 bases at J, with 12 bases between the two ends. This CDR3 contains 12 residues. Germline V gives CDR1 MNHEY, CDR2 SVGAGI. PCR primers comprised 60 Vbeta and 13 Jbeta primers. The method was immunoSEQ multiplex PCR; TCRdb's version includes in-frame clones alone and lacks a portion of them. In the table there are fewer than 250,000 clones, around 86% of which are singletons. The chain joins TRBV6-5 to TRBJ1-2; no clear D. Sample: PBMCs. The TCR sequence derives from a man in his thirties or forties in good health and CMV-seronegative. For the CDR3, the DNA is TGTGCCGCCCACCGCGTGAACTATGGCTACACCTTC. Its translation: CAAHRVNYGYTF.